The 3 T cell receptor beta chains presented below share a single source sample, sequenced in a study of blood T cell repertoires in COVID-19. Here immunoSEQ multiplex PCR was the method, and the copy in TCRdb shows in-frame clones only, minus some. This sample has a few hundred thousand clones, with approximately 91% found just once. Sample: peripheral blood. These receptors originate from a human donor in a cohort sampled during active COVID-19.

The chain carries TRBV5-8 and TRBJ2-3; 9 nucleotides line up with TRBD2. The CDR3 has 15 residues. The V gene's germline CDR1 is SGHTS and CDR2 YDEGEE. V shed 5 bases, J shed 5 bases, and the junction held 9 bases outside the gene matches. CDR3 residues: CASSYSGSAGDTQYF. DNA for the CDR3: TGTGCCAGCAGTTATAGCGGGAGTGCGGGAGATACGCAGTATTTT.

The gene calls are TRBV7-9 and TRBJ2-7, with TRBD1 matching 8 bases. The CDR3 extends over 16 amino acids. The V and J ends lost 5 bases and 1 base, in that order; junction bases with no gene match: 10. Germline CDR1 SEHNR, CDR2 FQNEAQ (reference sequence). CDR3 in amino acids: CASSRGQGAGSYEQYF. In nucleotides, the CDR3 is TGTGCCAGCAGCCGGGGGCAGGGGGCTGGTTCCTACGAGCAGTACTTC.

The chain combines TRBV27 with TRBJ1-1; weak D call: TRBD1 (5 bases). The CDR3 has 16 amino acids. V lost 1 base, J lost 3 bases, and 15 bases lay in between. Looked up from germline, CDR1 is MNHEY and CDR2 is SMNVEV (reference sequence). CDR3 in DNA: TGTGCCAGCAGTTTATGGGGCAGCTCAGAGCACACTGAAGCTTTCTTT. Protein: CASSLWGSSEHTEAFF.